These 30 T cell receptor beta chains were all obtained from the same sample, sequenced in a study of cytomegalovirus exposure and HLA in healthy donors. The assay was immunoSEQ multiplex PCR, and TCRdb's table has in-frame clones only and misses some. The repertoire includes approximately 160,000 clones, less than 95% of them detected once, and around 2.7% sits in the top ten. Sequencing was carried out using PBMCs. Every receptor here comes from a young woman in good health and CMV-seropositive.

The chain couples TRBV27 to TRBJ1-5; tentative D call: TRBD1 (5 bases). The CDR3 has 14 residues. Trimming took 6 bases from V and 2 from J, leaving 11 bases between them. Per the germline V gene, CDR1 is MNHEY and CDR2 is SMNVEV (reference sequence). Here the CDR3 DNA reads TGTGCCAGCAGCCCGGGGGGGGGCAATCAGCCCCAGCATTTT. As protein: CASSPGGGNQPQHF.

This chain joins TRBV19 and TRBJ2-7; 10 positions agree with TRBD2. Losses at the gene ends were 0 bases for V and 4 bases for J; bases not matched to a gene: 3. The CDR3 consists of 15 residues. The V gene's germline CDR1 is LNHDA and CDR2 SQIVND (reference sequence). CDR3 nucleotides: TGTGCCAGTAGTATAGATGGGACTAGCGCGTACGAGCAGTACTTC. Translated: CASSIDGTSAYEQYF.

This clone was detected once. In nucleotides, the CDR3 is TGTGCCAGTAGGGACAGAACTAATGAAAAACTGTTTTTT. The encoded protein is CASRDRTNEKLFF. This chain connects TRBV19 to TRBJ1-4; D possibly corresponds to TRBD1 (6 bases). This CDR3 has 13 amino acids. Germline V CDR1 and CDR2: LNHDA, SQIVND (reference sequence). V gave up 6 bases and J gave up 1 base, with 6 bases separating them.

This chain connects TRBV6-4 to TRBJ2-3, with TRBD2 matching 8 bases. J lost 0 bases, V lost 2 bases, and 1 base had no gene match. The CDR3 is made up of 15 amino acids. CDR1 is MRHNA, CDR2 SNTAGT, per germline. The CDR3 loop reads CASSDGLASTDTQYF. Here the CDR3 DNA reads TGTGCCAGCAGTGACGGACTAGCCAGCACAGATACGCAGTATTTT.

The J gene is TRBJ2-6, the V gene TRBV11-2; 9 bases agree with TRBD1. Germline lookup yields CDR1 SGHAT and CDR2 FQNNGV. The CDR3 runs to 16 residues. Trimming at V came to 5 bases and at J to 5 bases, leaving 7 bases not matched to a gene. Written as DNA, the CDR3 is TGTGCCAGCAGCAAGTACAGGGGGCCCTGGGCCAACGTCCTGACTTTC. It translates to CASSKYRGPWANVLTF.

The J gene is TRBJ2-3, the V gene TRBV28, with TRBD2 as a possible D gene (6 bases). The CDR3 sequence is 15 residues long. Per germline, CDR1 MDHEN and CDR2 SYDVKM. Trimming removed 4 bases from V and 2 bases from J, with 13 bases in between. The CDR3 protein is CASSYGTFSTDTQYF. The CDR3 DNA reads TGTGCCAGCAGTTATGGGACTTTTTCCACAGATACGCAGTATTTT.

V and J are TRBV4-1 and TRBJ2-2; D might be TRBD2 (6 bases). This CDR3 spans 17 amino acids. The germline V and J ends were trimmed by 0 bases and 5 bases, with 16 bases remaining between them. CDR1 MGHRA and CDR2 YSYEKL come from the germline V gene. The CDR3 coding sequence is TGCGCCAGCAGCCAAGAAGACCCGGGACTGCGAACCGGGGAGCTGTTTTTT. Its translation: CASSQEDPGLRTGELFF.

For the CDR3, the DNA is TGTGCCAGCATTCGAATGACAGGTGGGTTCGCTGAAGCTTTCTTT. It encodes CASIRMTGGFAEAFF. V gene TRBV6-6 combines with J gene TRBJ1-1; D possibly corresponds to TRBD1 (6 bases). Trimming pared 7 bases from V and 6 bases from J, leaving 21 bases between. Germline assignment: CDR1 MNHNY and CDR2 SVGAGI (reference sequence). The CDR3 sequence is 15 residues long.

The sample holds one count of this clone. CDR3 sequence: CASSYTGGDGYTF. CDR3 bases: TGTGCCAGCAGCTATACAGGGGGCGATGGCTACACCTTC. This chain joins TRBV5-4 and TRBJ1-2, with 9 bases that match TRBD1. The CDR3 has 13 amino acids. Per germline, CDR1 SGHNT and CDR2 YYREEE (reference sequence). J lost 6 bases, V lost 3 bases, and 3 bases had no gene match.

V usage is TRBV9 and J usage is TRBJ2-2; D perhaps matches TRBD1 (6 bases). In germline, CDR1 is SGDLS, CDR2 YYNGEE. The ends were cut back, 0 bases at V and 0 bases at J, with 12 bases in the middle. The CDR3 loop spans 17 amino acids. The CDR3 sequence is CASSVDRADPNTGELFF. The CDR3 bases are TGTGCCAGCAGCGTAGACAGGGCAGACCCGAACACCGGGGAGCTGTTTTTT.

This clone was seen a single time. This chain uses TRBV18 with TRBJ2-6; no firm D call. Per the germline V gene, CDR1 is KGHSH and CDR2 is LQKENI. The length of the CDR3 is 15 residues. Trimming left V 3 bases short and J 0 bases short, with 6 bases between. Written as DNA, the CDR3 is TGTGCCAGCTCACCTCAGATCTCTGGGGCCAACGTCCTGACTTTC. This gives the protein CASSPQISGANVLTF.

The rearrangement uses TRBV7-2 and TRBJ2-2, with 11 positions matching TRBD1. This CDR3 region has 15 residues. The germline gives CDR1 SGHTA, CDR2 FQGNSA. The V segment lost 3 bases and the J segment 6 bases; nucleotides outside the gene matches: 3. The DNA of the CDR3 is TGTGCCAGCAGCTTTGGACAGGGGGCCTCCGGGGAGCTGTTTTTT. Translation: CASSFGQGASGELFF. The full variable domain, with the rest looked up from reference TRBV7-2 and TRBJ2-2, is GAGVSQSPSNKVTEKGKDVELRCDPISGHTALYWYRQSLGQGLEFLIYFQGNSAPDKSGLPSDRFSAERTGGSVSTLTIQRTQQEDSAVYLCASSFGQGASGELFFGEGSRLTVL.

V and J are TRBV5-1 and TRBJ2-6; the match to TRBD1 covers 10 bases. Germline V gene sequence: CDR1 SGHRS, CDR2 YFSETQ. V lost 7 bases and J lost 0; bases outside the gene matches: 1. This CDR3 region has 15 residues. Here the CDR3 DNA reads TGCGCCAGCGGACAGGGGGGCTCTGGGGCCAACGTCCTGACTTTC. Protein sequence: CASGQGGSGANVLTF.

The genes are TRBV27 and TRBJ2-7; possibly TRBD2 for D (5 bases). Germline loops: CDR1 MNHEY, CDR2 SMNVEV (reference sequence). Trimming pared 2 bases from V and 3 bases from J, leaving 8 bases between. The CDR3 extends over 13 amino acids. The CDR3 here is CASSLGEGYEQYF. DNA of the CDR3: TGTGCCAGCAGTTTAGGCGAGGGCTACGAGCAGTACTTC.

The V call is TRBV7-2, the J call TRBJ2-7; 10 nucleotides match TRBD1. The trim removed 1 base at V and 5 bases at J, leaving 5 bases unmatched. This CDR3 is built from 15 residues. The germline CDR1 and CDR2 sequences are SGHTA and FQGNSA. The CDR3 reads CASSLGGTGVDEQYF. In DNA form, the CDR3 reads TGTGCCAGCAGCTTAGGGGGGACAGGGGTCGACGAGCAGTACTTC.

Written as DNA, the CDR3 is TGCAGCGTTGAACGGGGGGGGAGTGGCACTGAAGCTTTCTTT. Encoded protein: CSVERGGSGTEAFF. This chain links TRBV29-1 with TRBJ1-1, with TRBD1 as a possible D gene (5 bases). Germline V CDR1 and CDR2: SQVTM, ANQGSEA. The CDR3 contains 14 residues. V was cut by 2 bases and J by 4 bases, with 14 bases left in between.

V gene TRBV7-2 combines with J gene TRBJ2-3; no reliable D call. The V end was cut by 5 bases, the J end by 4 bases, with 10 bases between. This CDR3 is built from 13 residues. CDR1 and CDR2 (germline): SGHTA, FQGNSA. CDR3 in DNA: TGTGCCAGCAGCCTCCTCGGTCCAGATACGCAGTATTTT. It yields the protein CASSLLGPDTQYF.

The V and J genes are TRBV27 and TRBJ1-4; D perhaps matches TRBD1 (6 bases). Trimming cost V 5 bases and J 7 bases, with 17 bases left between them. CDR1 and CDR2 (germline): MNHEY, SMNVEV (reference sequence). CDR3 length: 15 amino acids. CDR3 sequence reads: CASSPFGGGGEKLFF. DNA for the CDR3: TGTGCCAGCAGTCCGTTTGGGGGAGGGGGTGAAAAACTGTTTTTT.

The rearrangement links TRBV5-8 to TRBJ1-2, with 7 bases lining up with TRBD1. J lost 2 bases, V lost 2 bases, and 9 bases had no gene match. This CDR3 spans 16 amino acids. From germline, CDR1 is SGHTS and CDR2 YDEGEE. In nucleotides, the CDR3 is TGTGCCAGCAGCTTCAAACGTCCGGGACAGAACTATGGCTACACCTTC. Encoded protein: CASSFKRPGQNYGYTF.

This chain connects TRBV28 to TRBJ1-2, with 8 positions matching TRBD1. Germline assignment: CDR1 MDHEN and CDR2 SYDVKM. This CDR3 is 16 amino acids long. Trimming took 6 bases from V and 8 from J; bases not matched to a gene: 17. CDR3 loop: CASSGTPGGAKNGYTF. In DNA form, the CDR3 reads TGTGCCAGCAGCGGGACCCCAGGGGGCGCGAAGAACGGCTACACCTTC.

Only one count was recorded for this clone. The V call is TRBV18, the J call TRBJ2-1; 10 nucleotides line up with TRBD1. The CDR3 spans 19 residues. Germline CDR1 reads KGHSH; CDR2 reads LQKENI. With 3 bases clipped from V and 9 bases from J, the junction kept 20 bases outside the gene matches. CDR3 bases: TGTGCCAGCTCACCCGCAATCATTCTAGGGGACAGGGGTAAGGGTGAGCAGTTCTTC. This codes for CASSPAIILGDRGKGEQFF.

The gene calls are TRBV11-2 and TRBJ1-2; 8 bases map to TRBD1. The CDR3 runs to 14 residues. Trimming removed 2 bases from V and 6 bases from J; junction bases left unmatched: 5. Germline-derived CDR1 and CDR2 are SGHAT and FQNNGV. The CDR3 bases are TGTGCCAGCAGCTTATCGACAGGGGAACATGGCTACACCTTC. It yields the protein CASSLSTGEHGYTF.

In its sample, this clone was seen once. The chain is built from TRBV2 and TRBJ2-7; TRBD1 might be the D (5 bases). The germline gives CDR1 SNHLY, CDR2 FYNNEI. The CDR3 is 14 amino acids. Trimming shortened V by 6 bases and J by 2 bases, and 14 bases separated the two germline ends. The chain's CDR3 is CASRPGLTAYEQYF. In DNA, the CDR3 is TGTGCCAGCAGGCCAGGGTTAACCGCCTACGAGCAGTACTTC.

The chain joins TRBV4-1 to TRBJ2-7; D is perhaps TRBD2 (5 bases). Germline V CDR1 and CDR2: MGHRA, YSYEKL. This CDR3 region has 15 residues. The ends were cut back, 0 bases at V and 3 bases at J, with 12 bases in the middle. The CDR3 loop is CASSQEETTVYEQYF. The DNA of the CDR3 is TGCGCCAGCAGCCAAGAAGAGACTACCGTCTACGAGCAGTACTTC.

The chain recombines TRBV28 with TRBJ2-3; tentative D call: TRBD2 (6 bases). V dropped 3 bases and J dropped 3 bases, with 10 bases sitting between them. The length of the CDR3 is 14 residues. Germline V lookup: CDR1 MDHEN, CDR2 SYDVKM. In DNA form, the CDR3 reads TGTGCCAGCAGTTTGCGGCGGGAAACAGATACGCAGTATTTT. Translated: CASSLRRETDTQYF.

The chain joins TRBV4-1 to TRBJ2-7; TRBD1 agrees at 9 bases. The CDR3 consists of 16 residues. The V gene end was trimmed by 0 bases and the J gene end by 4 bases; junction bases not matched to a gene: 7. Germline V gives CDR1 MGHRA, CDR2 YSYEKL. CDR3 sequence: CASSQDKGQGVYEQYF. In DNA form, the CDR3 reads TGCGCCAGCAGCCAAGATAAGGGACAGGGTGTATACGAGCAGTACTTC.

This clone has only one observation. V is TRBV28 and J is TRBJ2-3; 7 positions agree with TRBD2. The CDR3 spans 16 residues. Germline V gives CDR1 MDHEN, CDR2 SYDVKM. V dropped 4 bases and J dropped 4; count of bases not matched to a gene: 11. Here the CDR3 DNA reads TGTGCCAGCAGTTCCTCACTAGCGACGGGGGCAGATACGCAGTATTTT. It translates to CASSSSLATGADTQYF.

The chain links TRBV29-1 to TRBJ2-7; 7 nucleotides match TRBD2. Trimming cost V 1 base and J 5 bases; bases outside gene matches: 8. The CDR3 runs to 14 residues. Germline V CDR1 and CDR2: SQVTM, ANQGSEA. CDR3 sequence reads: CSVEATTLANEQYF. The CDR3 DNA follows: TGCAGCGTTGAAGCCACGACACTAGCGAACGAGCAGTACTTC.

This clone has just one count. CDR3 DNA: TGTGCCAGCAGCTTACCTAGCGGGTACGAGCAGTACTTC. Translating gives CASSLPSGYEQYF. The chain has TRBV5-6 and TRBJ2-7; 8 nucleotides match TRBD2. This CDR3 has 13 residues. Trimming removed 2 bases from V and 4 bases from J; junction bases left unmatched: 2. CDR1 SGHDT and CDR2 YYEEEE come from the germline V gene.

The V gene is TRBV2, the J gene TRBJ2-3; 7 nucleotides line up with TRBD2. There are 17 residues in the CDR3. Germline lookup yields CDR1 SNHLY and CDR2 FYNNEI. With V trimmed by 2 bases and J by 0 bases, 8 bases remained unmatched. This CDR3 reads CASSELGTILSTDTQYF. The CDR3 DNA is TGTGCCAGCAGTGAATTAGGGACTATCCTCAGCACAGATACGCAGTATTTT. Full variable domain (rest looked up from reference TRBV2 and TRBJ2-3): EPEVTQTPSHQVTQMGQEVILRCVPISNHLYFYWYRQILGQKVEFLVSFYNNEISEKSEIFDDQFSVERPDGSNFTLKIRSTKLEDSAMYFCASSELGTILSTDTQYFGPGTRLTVL.